Presented here are 22 T cell receptor beta chains from one specimen sequenced in a study of response to subunit inactivated influenza vaccine listed by TCRdb under 2018. Receptors were amplified or captured by RT-PCR. Sequencer: Illumina HiSeq 2500. TCRdb trimmed the raw reads at Q25, called clones with MiXCR and kept productive beta chains. Every CDR3 protein is listed once, alongside the most common genes and DNA of its rows. In all, the sample holds 650,000 to 800,000 distinct CDR3 sequences, and more than 11% of those were seen once. In total, the top ten clones hold less than 7% of the sample. Sequenced material: PBMCs from blood, taken approximately 15 days before vaccination. The receptors shown here come from a man aged 45-60 years who received an inactivated influenza vaccine. Donor details come from another sample of the same person, matched by shared clones.

V is TRBV20-1 and J is TRBJ2-5; D might be TRBD1 or TRBD2, each matching 5 bases. The CDR3 contains 15 residues. Germline CDR1 reads DFQATT; CDR2 reads SNEGSKA (reference sequence). With 5 bases removed from V and 3 bases from J, the gap between germline ends came to 19 bases. The CDR3 sequence: CSAFRPGRLEETQYF. The CDR3 coding sequence is TGCAGTGCTTTCCGCCCGGGACGGCTAGAAGAGACCCAGTACTTC.

This clonotype was observed a few times. The chain uses TRBV3-1 and TRBJ2-2, with a possible D match to TRBD1 (5 bases). V was cut by 6 bases and J by 8 bases, with 13 bases left in between. CDR3 length: 13 residues. CDR1 is LGHDT, CDR2 YNNKEL, per germline (reference sequence). The chain's CDR3 is CASSHFRAGELFF. The CDR3, as DNA: TGTGCCAGCAGTCATTTCAGGGCGGGGGAGCTGTTTTTT.

The chain employs TRBV20-1 and TRBJ2-3; possibly TRBD2 for D (5 bases). Germline assignment: CDR1 DFQATT and CDR2 SNEGSKA (reference sequence). The length of the CDR3 is 14 residues. With 2 bases removed from V and 6 bases from J, the gap between germline ends came to 15 bases. This CDR3 is CSARTTRGTDTQYF. CDR3 nucleotides: TGCAGTGCTAGAACCACCCGGGGTACGGATACGCAGTATTTT.

This clonotype has more than one count but fewer than ten. J is TRBJ2-4 and V is TRBV20-1, with D unclear. Germline values: CDR1 DFQATT, CDR2 SNEGSKA (reference sequence). CDR3 length: 16 residues. V shed 5 bases and J shed 0 bases, with 17 bases lying between them. CDR3 DNA: TGCAGTGCTTCTGACGGCCACCAACTAGCCAAAAACATTCAGTACTTC. Residues: CSASDGHQLAKNIQYF.

This rearrangement joins TRBV9 to TRBJ2-1; 8 bases are a match to TRBD2. Germline values: CDR1 SGDLS, CDR2 YYNGEE. The CDR3 extends over 14 amino acids. Losses at the gene ends were 5 bases for V and 5 bases for J; bases not matched to a gene: 6. The CDR3 loop is CASSIAGRDNEQFF. In DNA form, the CDR3 reads TGTGCCAGCAGTATAGCGGGAAGGGACAATGAGCAGTTCTTC.

This clonotype occurred a few times. The CDR3 protein is CSVVEGLANEQFF. In nucleotides, the CDR3 is TGCAGCGTTGTTGAGGGACTAGCCAATGAGCAGTTCTTC. The J gene is TRBJ2-1, the V gene TRBV29-1, with 9 nucleotides matching TRBD2. Germline assignment: CDR1 SQVTM and CDR2 ANQGSEA. After removal of 4 bases from V and 6 bases from J, the junction contained 4 bases not matched to a gene. The CDR3 runs 13 residues.

At least ten counts were recorded for this clonotype. V usage is TRBV7-8 and J usage is TRBJ1-3; D is possibly TRBD1 (5 bases). Trimming cost V 0 bases and J 3 bases, with 15 bases left between them. This CDR3 spans 17 amino acids. Looked up from germline, CDR1 is SGHVS and CDR2 is FQNEAQ. The CDR3 is CASSLAVGWTLGNTIYF. The CDR3 DNA follows: TGTGCCAGCAGCTTAGCTGTGGGTTGGACACTTGGAAACACCATATATTTT.

This clonotype was seen just once. The V and J genes are TRBV28 and TRBJ2-3, with TRBD1 matching over 10 bases. V dropped 2 bases and J dropped 4; count of bases not matched to a gene: 6. The CDR3 covers 16 residues. Per germline, CDR1 MDHEN and CDR2 SYDVKM. The CDR3 sequence: CASSLPGTGVSDTQYF. The DNA of the CDR3 is TGTGCCAGCAGTTTACCCGGGACAGGGGTCTCAGATACGCAGTATTTT. Looking up the rest from reference TRBV28 and TRBJ2-3 gives the full variable domain: DVKVTQSSRYLVKRTGEKVFLECVQDMDHENMFWYRQDPGLGLRLIYFSYDVKMKEKGDIPEGYSVSREKKERFSLILESASTNQTSMYLCASSLPGTGVSDTQYFGPGTRLTVL.

This clonotype was counted at least ten times. The CDR3 DNA follows: TGTGCCAGCAGCAACTTCGGGACTACTCCGTACGAGCAGTACTTC. It translates to CASSNFGTTPYEQYF. The chain carries TRBV21-1 and TRBJ2-7; the table's D call, TRBD2, was not checked against the DNA. TRBV21-1 is tagged as a pseudogene. The CDR3 covers 15 residues.

This clonotype was found a few times. The genes are TRBV12-3 or TRBV12-4 and TRBJ2-3, with 9 bases aligning to TRBD2. This CDR3 contains 12 residues. V was clipped by 10 bases and J by 5 bases; unmatched bases: 4. CDR3: CAIAGVIDTQYF. In DNA, the CDR3 is TGTGCCATAGCGGGGGTTATAGATACGCAGTATTTT.

This clonotype has more than one count but fewer than ten. The chain has TRBV7-2 and TRBJ2-7; maybe TRBD2 (6 bases). The CDR3 consists of 15 residues. The V end was cut by 1 base, the J end by 2 bases, with 12 bases between. Looked up from germline, CDR1 is SGHTA and CDR2 is FQGNSA. The DNA for the CDR3 is TGTGCCAGCAGCTTAGAGGGCGGGGCTACCTACGAGCAGTACTTC. Its protein product is CASSLEGGATYEQYF.

This clonotype came up many times. The rearrangement uses TRBV11-2 and TRBJ2-1; D is uncertain. This CDR3 has 15 amino acids. Germline V lookup: CDR1 SGHAT, CDR2 FQNNGV. V lost 4 bases and J 5 bases, leaving 15 bases between the germline ends. The CDR3 DNA reads TGTGCCAGCAGCTACGTTTGGGGTTCGGACAATGAGCAGTTCTTC. It yields the protein CASSYVWGSDNEQFF. The full variable domain, rest sourced from reference TRBV11-2 and TRBJ2-1, is EAGVAQSPRYKIIEKRQSVAFWCNPISGHATLYWYQQILGQGPKLLIQFQNNGVVDDSQLPKDRFSAERLKGVDSTLKIQPAKLEDSAVYLCASSYVWGSDNEQFFGPGTRLTVL.

This chain connects TRBV20-1 to TRBJ2-1; 7 nucleotides line up with TRBD2. Per the germline V gene, CDR1 is DFQATT and CDR2 is SNEGSKA (reference sequence). Trimming took 6 bases from V and 3 from J; bases not matched to a gene: 17. There are 17 residues in the CDR3. The chain's CDR3 is CSAYPGGSPLYYNEQFF. The CDR3, as DNA: TGCAGTGCGTACCCGGGGGGATCTCCCCTCTACTACAATGAGCAGTTCTTC.

The chain uses TRBV12-3 or TRBV12-4 and TRBJ1-2; the D gene is possibly TRBD1 (5 bases). Between the trimmed V and J ends, which lost 6 bases and 8 bases, there was a span of 22 bases. The CDR3 is 15 amino acids. This CDR3 is CASRSNGADRRGYTF. The CDR3 nucleotides are TGTGCCAGCAGATCTAATGGGGCAGACCGACGGGGCTACACCTTC.

Only a few counts were recorded for this clonotype. This sequence joins TRBV12-3 or TRBV12-4 and TRBJ2-1; TRBD2 aligns across 10 bases. The J segment lost 5 bases and the V segment lost 1 base, leaving 5 bases of the junction unmatched. This CDR3 is 16 amino acids long. For the CDR3, the DNA is TGTGCCAGCAGTTTAGAGTCTAGCGGGGGCCACAATGAGCAGTTCTTC. Encoded protein: CASSLESSGGHNEQFF.

This chain uses TRBV12-5 with TRBJ2-5; D call uncertain. The germline V gene has CDR1 LGHNT and CDR2 FRNRAP. This CDR3 has 12 residues. With 7 bases removed from V and 4 bases from J, the gap between germline ends came to 10 bases. CDR3 coding DNA: TGTGCTAGTGCCATTGAAGGAGAGACCCAGTACTTC. Its protein is CASAIEGETQYF.

This clonotype was counted between two and nine times. This chain joins TRBV12-3 or TRBV12-4 and TRBJ2-1; 7 bases map to TRBD1. The junction had 12 bases not matched to a gene; V was cut back by 6 bases and J by 10 bases. This CDR3 spans 14 amino acids. CDR3 loop: CASRRQGIGVEQFF. In DNA form, the CDR3 reads TGTGCCAGCAGAAGACAGGGCATAGGGGTCGAGCAGTTCTTC.

The chain couples TRBV4-2 to TRBJ2-4; 8 nucleotides agree with TRBD1. Germline CDR1 reads LGHNA; CDR2 reads YNFKEQ. The CDR3 totals 14 residues. With 0 bases clipped from V and 8 bases from J, the junction kept 3 bases outside the gene matches. DNA of the CDR3: TGTGCCAGCAGCCAAGACGGACAGGGCCACATTCAGTACTTC. Amino acid sequence: CASSQDGQGHIQYF.

This clonotype was counted between two and nine times. This chain joins TRBV12-3 or TRBV12-4 and TRBJ1-2; TRBD1 matches at 7 bases. The junction had 16 bases not matched to a gene; V was cut back by 8 bases and J by 13 bases. The CDR3 contains 13 residues. The CDR3 sequence is CASQVEGQRTCTF. The DNA for the CDR3 is TGTGCCAGCCAAGTAGAGGGACAGAGAACTTGCACCTTC.

The chain has TRBV5-1 and TRBJ2-6; D uncertain. CDR1 and CDR2 from the germline V gene are SGHRS and YFSETQ. Deletions cut 1 base from V and 2 bases from J, with 10 bases between. The CDR3 is 16 amino acids. CDR3 nucleotide sequence: TGCGCCAGCAGCTTGAGGGCAGCTGCTGGGGCCAACGTCCTGACTTTC. Amino acid sequence: CASSLRAAAGANVLTF.

Of note for this clonotype: With a much larger clone just one base away, this may be a read error. The chain recombines TRBV6-2 or TRBV6-3 with TRBJ2-7; D might be TRBD1 (6 bases). CDR3 size: 17 residues. The ends were cut back, 2 bases at V and 6 bases at J, with 23 bases in the middle. In germline, CDR1 is MNHEY, CDR2 SVGEGT. Here the CDR3 DNA reads TGTGCCAGCAGTTACACCCCTGGACAGCCCCCCATCAGCGAGCAGTACTTC. Translating gives CASSYTPGQPPISEQYF.

The chain combines TRBV5-1 with TRBJ2-1; TRBD2 aligns across 8 bases. V trimming: 2 bases; J trimming: 6 bases; junction bases outside the gene matches: 7. The CDR3 runs to 15 residues. Germline CDR1 is SGHRS and CDR2 is YFSETQ. This CDR3 is CASSLALAETNEQFF. Here the CDR3 DNA reads TGCGCCAGCAGCTTAGCACTAGCGGAAACCAATGAGCAGTTCTTC. The full variable domain, in which reference TRBV5-1 and TRBJ2-1 provide the parts outside the CDR3, is KAGVTQTPRYLIKTRGQQVTLSCSPISGHRSVSWYQQTPGQGLQFLFEYFSETQRNKGNFPGRFSGRQFSNSRSEMNVSTLELGDSALYLCASSLALAETNEQFFGPGTRLTVL.